Listed below are T cell receptor beta chains from one sample, sequenced in a study of blood T cell repertoires in COVID-19. The method was immunoSEQ multiplex PCR; TCRdb's version includes in-frame clones alone and lacks a portion of them. Counted here are about 190,000 clones, 70% to 90% occurring once; the ten biggest clones make up 2.5% to 3.5%. Sample: peripheral blood. Receptor source: a middle-aged man with active or convalescent COVID-19. The CDR3 runs from the conserved cysteine through the conserved F or W. The order of the fields is J gene, D gene, clone size, V gene, CDR3 DNA, CDR3 protein. A D gene is named only where the DNA matches it firmly. The listing skips clone size in some rows; elsewhere it reads once, few, many or a size class.

J: TRBJ1-1
D: TRBD1
size: NA
V: TRBV11-3
DNA: TGTGCCAGCAGCCCGTTGACAGGGGGCACTGAAGCTTTCTTT
CDR3: CASSPLTGGTEAFF

J: TRBJ2-2
D: TRBD2
size: few
V: TRBV7-3
DNA: TGTGCCAGCAGCTTAAAACAGGGACTAGCGGGGGATTCGAACACCGGGGAGCTGTTTTTT
CDR3: CASSLKQGLAGDSNTGELFF

J: TRBJ2-3
D: NA
size: NA
V: TRBV5-4
DNA: TGTGCCAGCAGCTCCTGGGACAAGGCCACAGATACGCAGTATTTT
CDR3: CASSSWDKATDTQYF

J: TRBJ2-2
D: TRBD2
size: NA
V: TRBV7-8
DNA: TGTGCCAGCAGCTTAGCGCTAGCGGACATCACCGGGGAGCTGTTTTTT
CDR3: CASSLALADITGELFF

J: TRBJ2-3
D: NA
size: NA
V: TRBV9
DNA: TGTGCCAGCAGCGTAGGCTTCTCGGGGGGCACAGATACGCAGTATTTT
CDR3: CASSVGFSGGTDTQYF

J: TRBJ1-1
D: NA
size: NA
V: TRBV11-3
DNA: TGTGCCAGCAGCTCTGGACAGAGCACTGAAGCTTTCTTT
CDR3: CASSSGQSTEAFF

J: TRBJ2-2
D: NA
size: NA
V: TRBV2
DNA: TGTGCCAGCAGAGTGGGGGCTAACACCGGGGAGCTGTTTTTT
CDR3: CASRVGANTGELFF

J: TRBJ1-4
D: NA
size: NA
V: TRBV21-1
DNA: TGTGCCAGCAGCAAGGGGGAGGGGATGGCAACTAATGAAAAACTGTTTTTT
CDR3: CASSKGEGMATNEKLFF

J: TRBJ2-3
D: TRBD2
size: NA
V: TRBV7-6
DNA: TGTGCCAGCAGCTTAGTTCCAGCGGGGGAGGGAGATACGCAGTATTTT
CDR3: CASSLVPAGEGDTQYF

J: TRBJ1-3
D: NA
size: NA
V: TRBV29-1
DNA: TGCAGCGGCGGTGGGGAGAATGGAAACACCATATATTTT
CDR3: CSGGGENGNTIYF

J: TRBJ2-3
D: NA
size: NA
V: TRBV30
DNA: TGTGCCTGGAGGCAGGGGGGCGCAGATACGCAGTATTTT
CDR3: CAWRQGGADTQYF

J: TRBJ2-1
D: NA
size: NA
V: TRBV15
DNA: TGTGCCACCAGCAGAGATTTAAGGAGGTATCAACACAATGAGCAGTTCTTC
CDR3: CATSRDLRRYQHNEQFF

J: TRBJ1-5
D: TRBD1
size: few
V: TRBV2
DNA: TGTGCCAGCAGTGAACACAGGGGGTCAATAGAGCCCCAGCATTTT
CDR3: CASSEHRGSIEPQHF

J: TRBJ2-1
D: NA
size: NA
V: TRBV29-1
DNA: TGCAGCGTTGAAGAGGGCACTCTCTCCTACAATGAGCAGTTCTTC
CDR3: CSVEEGTLSYNEQFF

J: TRBJ1-5
D: TRBD1
size: many
V: TRBV7-8
DNA: TGTGCCAGCAGCTTAAACAGGGGGCCGAGTCAGCCCCAGCATTTT
CDR3: CASSLNRGPSQPQHF

J: TRBJ2-2
D: TRBD1
size: NA
V: TRBV10-1
DNA: TGCGCCAGCAGTGACCTGACAGGGGGCACCGGGGAGCTGTTTTTT
CDR3: CASSDLTGGTGELFF

J: TRBJ1-1
D: NA
size: NA
V: TRBV4-1
DNA: TGCGCCAGCAGCCATGCAGGGTCCCCGAACACTGAAGCTTTCTTT
CDR3: CASSHAGSPNTEAFF

J: TRBJ1-5
D: NA
size: NA
V: TRBV27
DNA: TGTGCCAGCAGAAGGACAACAGGTTCCTCAGGTACCCAGCATTTT
CDR3: CASRRTTGSSGTQHF

J: TRBJ2-3
D: TRBD2
size: NA
V: TRBV7-2
DNA: TGTGCCAGCAGCTCGACTAGCGGGTCTCTCGATACGCAGTATTTT
CDR3: CASSSTSGSLDTQYF

J: TRBJ2-5
D: TRBD2
size: NA
V: TRBV7-9
DNA: TGTGCCAGCAGCTTAACTAGCGGGGGGGCTCCGGGCCAAGAGACCCAGTACTTC
CDR3: CASSLTSGGAPGQETQYF

J: TRBJ2-1
D: TRBD2
size: NA
V: TRBV18
DNA: TGTGCCAGCTCACCGGGGCCGTCTAGCGGGGGGGCCGGGGTCTTC
CDR3: CASSPGPSSGGAGVF

J: TRBJ2-5
D: NA
size: once
V: TRBV5-4
DNA: TGTGCCAGCAGCACCTACAGCCAACCGGAGACCCAGTACTTC
CDR3: CASSTYSQPETQYF

J: TRBJ2-5
D: TRBD2
size: NA
V: TRBV28
DNA: TGTGCCAGCAGTTTAGGGAGACTAGCGGGGGGGCATCGAACCCAGTACTTC
CDR3: CASSLGRLAGGHRTQYF

J: TRBJ2-7
D: TRBD2
size: NA
V: TRBV7-2
DNA: TGTGCCAGCAGCTTATACAGTTTGGAGCGGGGGACCTACGAGCAGTACTTC
CDR3: CASSLYSLERGTYEQYF

J: TRBJ2-5
D: NA
size: few
V: TRBV11-1
DNA: TGTGCCAGCAGCCTAACTTCCAAAGAGACCCAGTACTTC
CDR3: CASSLTSKETQYF

J: TRBJ1-1
D: TRBD1
size: NA
V: TRBV18
DNA: TGTGCCAGCTCACCGGGACAGGGGATGAACACTGAAGCTTTCTTT
CDR3: CASSPGQGMNTEAFF

J: TRBJ2-2
D: NA
size: NA
V: TRBV28
DNA: TGTGCCAGCAGTTCCCCTTCGATTCGGGGCGGGGAGCTGTTTTTT
CDR3: CASSSPSIRGGELFF

J: TRBJ2-7
D: NA
size: NA
V: TRBV3-1/TRBV3-2
DNA: TGTGCCAGCAGAAGAATCCAGGGAAATACGGTCGAGCAGTACTTC
CDR3: CASRRIQGNTVEQYF

J: TRBJ1-2
D: TRBD1
size: NA
V: TRBV5-4
DNA: TGTGCCAGCTTAGTCCAGGGGGCTAACTATGGCTACACCTTC
CDR3: CASLVQGANYGYTF

J: TRBJ1-1
D: NA
size: NA
V: TRBV5-1
DNA: TGCGCCAGCAGCTTGGCGGGGGAGAACACTGAAGCTTTCTTT
CDR3: CASSLAGENTEAFF

J: TRBJ1-2
D: TRBD1
size: NA
V: TRBV9
DNA: TGTGCCAGCAGCCCCGGGACAGGGAACTATGGCTACACCTTC
CDR3: CASSPGTGNYGYTF

J: TRBJ1-2
D: NA
size: NA
V: TRBV6-6
DNA: TGTGCCAGCACTTCCGACATATCGAACTATGGCTACACCTTC
CDR3: CASTSDISNYGYTF

J: TRBJ1-1
D: NA
size: few
V: TRBV29-1
DNA: TGCAGCGTTGAAGCGGAAACAGGCCGGAACACTGAAGCTTTCTTT
CDR3: CSVEAETGRNTEAFF

J: TRBJ2-7
D: NA
size: NA
V: TRBV28
DNA: TGTGCCACATCCTCTGAGGCCTACGAGCAGTACTTC
CDR3: CATSSEAYEQYF

J: TRBJ2-3
D: TRBD2
size: NA
V: TRBV4-2
DNA: TGTGCCAGCAGCCCGAAAACTAGCGGGGGGTACACAGATACGCAGTATTTT
CDR3: CASSPKTSGGYTDTQYF

J: TRBJ1-1
D: TRBD1
size: NA
V: TRBV18
DNA: TGTGCCAGCTCATCGACAGGGGTAGGAACTGAAGCTTTCTTT
CDR3: CASSSTGVGTEAFF

J: TRBJ2-7
D: NA
size: NA
V: TRBV6-6
DNA: TGTGCCAGCAGTTACCTCGGCGAGCAGTACTTC
CDR3: CASSYLGEQYF

J: TRBJ2-5
D: TRBD1
size: NA
V: TRBV18
DNA: TGTGCCAGCTCGGGGCAGGGGGAAGGAGAGACCCAGTACTTC
CDR3: CASSGQGEGETQYF

J: TRBJ1-1
D: NA
size: NA
V: TRBV5-5
DNA: TGTGCCAGCAGCCGAACCGGGAGTACACGGGTGAACACTGAAGCTTTCTTT
CDR3: CASSRTGSTRVNTEAFF

J: TRBJ1-3
D: TRBD1
size: NA
V: TRBV6-2/TRBV6-3
DNA: TGTGCCAGCAGTAAAAAGGACAGGGGAAGTGGAAACACCATATATTTT
CDR3: CASSKKDRGSGNTIYF

J: TRBJ2-7
D: NA
size: NA
V: TRBV6-5
DNA: TGTGCCAGCAGTACCAGGGATTGGGACGAGCAGTACTTC
CDR3: CASSTRDWDEQYF

J: TRBJ1-6
D: NA
size: NA
V: TRBV7-9
DNA: TGTGCCAGCAGCTTAGACAGGGCAGCCTCACCCCTCCACTTT
CDR3: CASSLDRAASPLHF

J: TRBJ2-5
D: TRBD2
size: NA
V: TRBV14
DNA: TGTGCCAGCAGCCAAGATGGAGTGGGGGGGCAAGAGACCCAGTACTTC
CDR3: CASSQDGVGGQETQYF

J: TRBJ2-3
D: TRBD1
size: NA
V: TRBV5-1
DNA: TGCGCCAGCAGCGACAGGGCTAGCACAGATACGCAGTATTTT
CDR3: CASSDRASTDTQYF

J: TRBJ1-3
D: NA
size: NA
V: TRBV7-9
DNA: TGTGCCAGCAGCTTACCCGGACAGTTTGGAAACACCATATATTTT
CDR3: CASSLPGQFGNTIYF

J: TRBJ2-7
D: NA
size: NA
V: TRBV10-2
DNA: TGCGCCAGCAGGCAGGGGGGCTCCTACGAGCAGTACTTC
CDR3: CASRQGGSYEQYF

J: TRBJ1-3
D: TRBD1
size: NA
V: TRBV30
DNA: TGTGCCTGGAGTGTACGGGAGACAGGGGATAAGTCTTTTGGAAACACCATATATTTT
CDR3: CAWSVRETGDKSFGNTIYF

J: TRBJ2-4
D: TRBD2
size: NA
V: TRBV29-1
DNA: TGCAGCGGCCGCCCGGGAGGCAAAAACATTCAGTACTTC
CDR3: CSGRPGGKNIQYF

J: TRBJ1-6
D: NA
size: NA
V: TRBV28
DNA: TGTGCCAGCAGAACATACAGGGATTCACCCCTCCACTTT
CDR3: CASRTYRDSPLHF

J: TRBJ1-6
D: NA
size: NA
V: TRBV11-3
DNA: TGTGCCAGCAGCTCAACTAGCTCCTATAATTCACCCCTCCACTTT
CDR3: CASSSTSSYNSPLHF

J: TRBJ2-7
D: TRBD2
size: NA
V: TRBV4-2
DNA: TGTGCCAGCAGCCAAGTAGGGGCATGGACTAGCGGCTCCTACGAGCAGTACTTC
CDR3: CASSQVGAWTSGSYEQYF

J: TRBJ1-4
D: NA
size: NA
V: TRBV7-9
DNA: TGTGCCAGCAGCTTACTTTCGACAGGAGAGAATGAAAAACTGTTTTTT
CDR3: CASSLLSTGENEKLFF

J: TRBJ1-4
D: TRBD1
size: NA
V: TRBV19
DNA: TGTGCCAGTCGGGACAGGGATAATGAAAAACTGTTTTTT
CDR3: CASRDRDNEKLFF

J: TRBJ1-1
D: TRBD1
size: NA
V: TRBV27
DNA: TGTGCCAGCAGTTTAGACAGGGGGCTGTCTGAAGCTTTCTTT
CDR3: CASSLDRGLSEAFF

J: TRBJ2-1
D: TRBD1
size: NA
V: TRBV3-1/TRBV3-2
DNA: TGTGCCAGCAGCCAAATACAGGGGGATGAGCAGTTCTTC
CDR3: CASSQIQGDEQFF